This T cell receptor beta chain derives from a study of vaccination effects on CD4 cells after COVID-19. The assay was immunoSEQ multiplex PCR, and TCRdb's table has in-frame clones only and misses some. The sample includes tens of thousands of clones, 80% of them seen just once. The junction had 9 bases not matched to a gene; V was cut back by 6 bases and J by 0 bases. Germline-derived CDR1 and CDR2 are SEHNR and FQNEAQ (reference sequence). The CDR3 is 18 amino acids. Sequencing in the ViraFEST assay came after antigen-specific CD4+ T cells had been expanded with viral peptide pools, which were used to stimulate PBMC. Cells that had been cultured for 10 days were the source of isolated CD4+ T cells. Testing of the vaccine recipients showed negative nucleocapsid antibodies and no prior SARS-CoV-2 infection. In culture with 10 IU/ml IL-2 and roughly 10 ug/ml peptides, PBMC were grown at a few million per well.

Of note for this clone: The antigen is undetermined.

Study-wide findings and caveats: Substantial clonal contraction characterized both infection- and vaccine-induced clones late after vaccination. Relatively few convalescent patients took part in the study, which had no early post-infection timepoints. In vaccinees who were healthy, merely 1 out of 255 vaccine-induced clones cross-reacted with common cold coronaviruses.

This receptor was obtained from a human donor who received a COVID-19 vaccine. The V and J genes are TRBV7-9 and TRBJ2-6; 9 bases are shared with TRBD2. Sequenced here: CD4+ T cells from PBMCs cultured with SARS-CoV-2 spike peptides, sampled before COVID-19 vaccination. The CDR3 sequence is CASSVAGGESSGANVLTF. The CDR3 DNA is TGTGCCAGCAGTGTGGCGGGGGGGGAATCCTCTGGGGCCAACGTCCTGACTTTC.